Listed below are T cell receptor beta chains from one sample, sequenced in a study of blood T cell repertoires in COVID-19. Repertoires were generated with immunoSEQ multiplex PCR, while TCRdb's copy carries only in-frame clones and drops some. Here the sample spans 150,000 to 200,000 clones, more than 70% being singletons. Sequenced input: peripheral blood. The source of these receptors is a man between 45 and 60 years old with active or convalescent COVID-19. Both conserved end residues are part of each CDR3. D genes are given only for firm matches. The size of a clone is reported for some rows only, either as once, few or many, or as a class for expanded clones.

>TRBJ2-6|TRBD2|NA|TRBV7-9
CASSLAGGGGSGANVLTF
TGTGCCAGCAGCTTAGCTGGCGGCGGGGGCTCTGGGGCCAACGTCCTGACTTTC
>TRBJ1-6|TRBD1|once|TRBV7-8
CASTPTGARGRSPLHF
TGTGCCAGCACCCCAACAGGGGCTAGGGGTCGGTCACCCCTCCACTTT
>TRBJ2-1|NA|NA|TRBV6-2/TRBV6-3
CASSYSLRVNEQFF
TGTGCCAGCAGTTACTCGCTGCGGGTGAATGAGCAGTTCTTC
>TRBJ1-5|NA|NA|TRBV7-8
CASSPLGGGNQPQHF
TGTGCCAGCAGCCCCCTCGGGGGTGGCAATCAGCCCCAGCATTTT
>TRBJ2-1|NA|NA|TRBV19
CASSTPGNEQFF
TGTGCCAGTAGTACGCCCGGGAATGAGCAGTTCTTC
>TRBJ2-7|TRBD2|NA|TRBV29-1
CSVAGRSYEQYF
TGCAGCGTAGCGGGACGCTCCTACGAGCAGTACTTC
>TRBJ2-1|TRBD2|few|TRBV19
CASRAIAGANTNEQFF
TGTGCCAGTAGGGCAATAGCGGGGGCCAATACAAATGAGCAGTTCTTC
>TRBJ1-3|NA|NA|TRBV28
CASISAGDSGNTIYF
TGTGCCAGCATATCGGCAGGGGACTCTGGAAACACCATATATTTT
>TRBJ2-3|NA|NA|TRBV28
CASTPGRDRAQYF
TGTGCCAGCACCCCCGGGAGGGACAGGGCCCAGTATTTT
>TRBJ1-2|NA|NA|TRBV18
CASSPTAGDDYGYTF
TGTGCCAGCTCACCGACGGCAGGGGATGACTATGGCTACACCTTC
>TRBJ2-7|NA|few|TRBV27
CASSFLDRMKEEQYF
TGTGCCAGCAGCTTTCTCGACAGGATGAAGGAGGAGCAGTACTTC
>TRBJ2-7|NA|NA|TRBV5-6
CASSFAGAPAYYEQYF
TGTGCCAGCAGCTTTGCCGGAGCACCCGCTTACTACGAGCAGTACTTC
>TRBJ2-1|TRBD2|NA|TRBV10-3
CAITRGRTSGNNEQFF
TGTGCCATCACCCGAGGGAGGACTAGCGGGAACAATGAGCAGTTCTTC
>TRBJ1-1|NA|few|TRBV5-1
CASIASTDMNTEAFF
TGCGCCAGCATAGCCTCGACAGATATGAACACTGAAGCTTTCTTT
>TRBJ2-1|TRBD2|NA|TRBV6-6
CASTLGLAGGFDEQFF
TGTGCCAGCACTCTAGGACTAGCGGGAGGCTTTGATGAGCAGTTCTTC
>TRBJ2-5|TRBD2|NA|TRBV7-2
CASSQGRRGGKTQYF
TGTGCCAGCAGCCAAGGGCGGCGGGGGGGAAAGACCCAGTACTTC
>TRBJ1-1|NA|once|TRBV11-2
CASSSTGNTEAFF
TGTGCCAGCAGCTCCACGGGGAACACTGAAGCTTTCTTT
>TRBJ2-7|NA|NA|TRBV28
CASSFLAYEQYF
TGTGCCAGCAGTTTTTTGGCATACGAGCAGTACTTC
>TRBJ1-1|TRBD1|NA|TRBV28
CASSPGGQSHTEAFF
TGTGCCAGCAGTCCCGGGGGACAGAGCCACACTGAAGCTTTCTTT
>TRBJ1-5|TRBD1|NA|TRBV5-4
CASSLEGARQPQHF
TGTGCCAGCAGCTTGGAGGGGGCACGACAGCCCCAGCATTTT
>TRBJ1-6|NA|NA|TRBV7-9
CASSLTENSPLHF
TGTGCCAGCAGCTTAACAGAAAATTCACCCCTCCACTTT
>TRBJ2-2|TRBD1|once|TRBV12-3/TRBV12-4
CASRGQYTGELFF
TGTGCCAGCAGGGGACAGTACACCGGGGAGCTGTTTTTT
>TRBJ1-2|TRBD1|NA|TRBV19
CATRDRLGGYTF
TGTGCCACAAGGGACAGGCTTGGTGGCTACACCTTC
>TRBJ1-3|NA|NA|TRBV7-4
CASSPQWGGFGNTIYF
TGTGCCAGCAGCCCTCAGTGGGGGGGCTTTGGAAACACCATATATTTT
>TRBJ1-6|NA|few|TRBV21-1
CASSKKRGGRSPLHF
TGTGCCAGCAGCAAAAAACGAGGGGGCCGTTCACCCCTCCACTTT
>TRBJ2-7|NA|NA|TRBV11-3
CASSPSWAEQYF
TGTGCCAGCAGCCCCAGCTGGGCCGAGCAGTACTTC
>TRBJ2-5|NA|NA|TRBV24-1
CATSAPPGLQYQETQYF
TGTGCCACCAGTGCCCCGCCGGGACTCCAGTACCAAGAGACCCAGTACTTC
>TRBJ2-7|TRBD1|NA|TRBV28
CASSTRQGARYEQYF
TGTGCCAGCAGTACCAGACAGGGGGCGCGGTACGAGCAGTACTTC
>TRBJ2-7|NA|NA|TRBV4-3
CASSQDRVRDEQYF
TGCGCCAGCAGCCAAGATAGGGTCAGGGACGAGCAGTACTTC
>TRBJ2-3|TRBD2|NA|TRBV11-3
CASSLSGGPDTQYF
TGTGCCAGCAGCCTTAGCGGGGGGCCAGATACGCAGTATTTT
>TRBJ2-1|TRBD1|NA|TRBV20-1
CSASTRDREGNEQFF
TGCAGTGCTAGTACCCGGGACAGAGAGGGGAATGAGCAGTTCTTC
>TRBJ1-3|NA|NA|TRBV7-8
CASSLAGRTGLPGNTIYF
TGTGCCAGCAGCTTAGCGGGTCGCACGGGTCTCCCTGGAAACACCATATATTTT
>TRBJ1-1|TRBD1|NA|TRBV5-1
CASSLTGQSNTEAFF
TGCGCCAGCAGCTTGACGGGACAGTCGAACACTGAAGCTTTCTTT
>TRBJ2-2|TRBD1|once|TRBV19
CASSTRTGPNTGELFF
TGTGCCAGTAGTACACGGACAGGACCGAACACCGGGGAGCTGTTTTTT
>TRBJ1-5|TRBD1|NA|TRBV15
CATSLTGGNQPQHF
TGTGCCACCAGCCTAACAGGGGGCAATCAGCCCCAGCATTTT
>TRBJ2-3|NA|once|TRBV5-1
CASTAWGEQYF
TGCGCCAGCACCGCCTGGGGGGAGCAGTATTTT
>TRBJ2-5|TRBD2|NA|TRBV18
CASSPPTAGRRETQYF
TGTGCCAGCTCACCCCCCACAGCGGGGCGAAGAGAGACCCAGTACTTC
>TRBJ1-4|NA|NA|TRBV25-1
CASSAPGAGNEKLFF
TGTGCCAGCAGTGCCCCAGGGGCAGGTAATGAAAAACTGTTTTTT
>TRBJ2-3|TRBD2|NA|TRBV29-1
CSVASGSDTQYF
TGCAGCGTTGCCAGCGGGAGCGATACGCAGTATTTT
>TRBJ2-1|NA|NA|TRBV7-8
CASSPKFDKFYYNEQFF
TGTGCCAGCAGCCCAAAATTCGACAAGTTTTATTACAATGAGCAGTTCTTC
>TRBJ2-1|TRBD2|NA|TRBV2
CASRGTSGTYEQFF
TGTGCCAGCAGGGGGACTAGCGGGACCTATGAGCAGTTCTTC
>TRBJ2-1|NA|NA|TRBV6-1
CASSEPQLNEQFF
TGTGCCAGCAGTGAACCACAATTAAATGAGCAGTTCTTC
>TRBJ1-2|NA|NA|TRBV9
CASSAFAGGYGYTF
TGTGCCAGCAGCGCCTTCGCAGGCGGGTATGGCTACACCTTC
>TRBJ1-5|NA|NA|TRBV30
CAWSPTGQRSQHF
TGTGCCTGGAGTCCGACTGGCCAAAGGTCCCAGCATTTT
>TRBJ2-2|TRBD1|NA|TRBV28
CASKDRANGELFF
TGTGCCAGCAAGGACAGGGCTAACGGGGAGCTGTTTTTT
>TRBJ2-1|NA|NA|TRBV5-5
CASTGQAGSYNEQFF
TGTGCCAGCACCGGACAGGCGGGGTCCTACAATGAGCAGTTCTTC
>TRBJ2-2|NA|NA|TRBV7-9
CASSLARMNTGELFF
TGTGCCAGCAGCTTAGCCAGGATGAACACCGGGGAGCTGTTTTTT